This T cell receptor beta chain was identified during a study of T cell changes during pregnancy in multiple sclerosis. The V gene's germline CDR1 is SEHNR and CDR2 FQNEAQ (reference sequence). The CDR3 spans 14 residues. Trimming stripped 1 base from V and 9 bases from J, with 15 bases between. This table comes from immunoSEQ multiplex PCR, and its TCRdb copy is limited to in-frame clones, with some not included. The sample shows roughly 40,000 clones, more than 85% of them seen only once. This clone is a singleton in its sample. The sequencing used CD8+ T cells from peripheral blood mononuclear cells, collected in the first trimester of pregnancy. The receptor was derived from a female donor with multiple sclerosis, enrolled in a pregnancy study. V usage is TRBV7-9 and J usage is TRBJ1-2; D gene uncertain. CDR3: CASSLVVTDNSYTF. Written as DNA, the CDR3 is TGTGCCAGCAGCTTAGTTGTCACCGACAACAGCTACACCTTC.